Listed here are 29 T cell receptor beta chains from one sample, sequenced in a study of blood T cell repertoires in COVID-19. TCRdb keeps only in-frame clones here, not all; method: immunoSEQ multiplex PCR. There are approximately 100,000 clones in the sample; 70% to 85% occur only once, and roughly 12% lies in the top ten. The sample taken for sequencing was peripheral blood. The receptors were sampled from a human donor in a cohort sampled during active COVID-19.

As for this clone: The CDR3 end shows no conserved phenylalanine or tryptophan, and so a read error is likely. It is unclear where the CDR3 begins or ends on the DNA, so no DNA is shown, and the CDR3 is as TCRdb lists it. This rearrangement joins TRBV24-1 to TRBJ1-1; the table's TRBD1 call for D was not verified on the DNA. Germline loops: CDR1 KGHDR, CDR2 SFDVKD. The CDR3 is 11 residues long, ends included. This CDR3 reads CATSDPRGTGL.

The chain combines TRBV18 with TRBJ1-2; D may be TRBD1 (6 bases). Germline CDR1 and CDR2: KGHSH and LQKENI. The ends were cut back, 2 bases at V and 4 bases at J, with 14 bases in the middle. The CDR3 contains 15 residues. The CDR3 sequence: CASSPGAGAAYGYTF. In DNA, the CDR3 is TGTGCCAGCTCACCAGGCGCAGGGGCAGCCTATGGCTACACCTTC.

The chain couples TRBV4-3 to TRBJ2-7; TRBD1 aligns across 11 bases. CDR1 is LGHNA, CDR2 YSLEER, per germline. The CDR3 sequence is 15 residues long. Trimming took 3 bases from V and 2 from J; bases not matched to a gene: 3. CDR3 loop: CASSQWTGGAYEQYF. DNA of the CDR3: TGCGCCAGCAGCCAGTGGACAGGGGGCGCCTACGAGCAGTACTTC.

The chain recombines TRBV29-1 with TRBJ1-1; no reliable D call. The CDR3 extends over 13 amino acids. Germline V gives CDR1 SQVTM, CDR2 ANQGSEA. Trimming removed 3 bases at V and 7 bases at J, with 15 bases between. CDR3 DNA sequence: TGCAGCGTTGAGGAGGCCCTAGGGCTTGAAGCTTTCTTT. Translating gives CSVEEALGLEAFF.

This chain uses TRBV18 with TRBJ2-5; a weak D match, TRBD1 (5 bases). The germline gives CDR1 KGHSH, CDR2 LQKENI. This CDR3 has 16 residues. V gave up 3 bases and J gave up 2 bases, with 16 bases separating them. CDR3 sequence: CASSPPDRVLQETQYF. The DNA of the CDR3 is TGTGCCAGCTCACCGCCTGACAGAGTTCTACAAGAGACCCAGTACTTC.

This rearrangement joins TRBV10-3 to TRBJ2-5, with unresolved D. This CDR3 contains 13 residues. The V and J ends lost 4 bases and 5 bases respectively, with 11 bases between them. Germline V gene sequence: CDR1 ENHRY, CDR2 SYGVKD. The CDR3 DNA is TGTGCCATCAGTGCCTCACTCCCGGAGACCCAGTACTTC. This codes for CAISASLPETQYF.

The chain links TRBV9 to TRBJ2-5, with D maybe TRBD1 (5 bases). Between the trimmed V and J ends, which lost 4 bases and 1 base, there was a span of 11 bases. CDR3 length: 14 residues. Germline V CDR1 and CDR2: SGDLS, YYNGEE. CDR3 DNA: TGTGCCAGCAGCCCGATGACAGTCCAAGAGACCCAGTACTTC. It is translated as CASSPMTVQETQYF. Full variable domain (rest looked up from reference TRBV9 and TRBJ2-5): DSGVTQTPKHLITATGQRVTLRCSPRSGDLSVYWYQQSLDQGLQFLIQYYNGEERAKGNILERFSAQQFPDLHSELNLSSLELGDSALYFCASSPMTVQETQYFGPGTRLLVL.

The chain uses TRBV24-1 and TRBJ2-3; possible D gene TRBD1, 6 bases. CDR1 and CDR2 from the germline V gene are KGHDR and SFDVKD. V dropped 5 bases and J dropped 0 bases, with 14 bases sitting between them. The CDR3 contains 16 residues. CDR3 protein: CATSGWTETSTDTQYF. CDR3 bases: TGTGCCACCAGTGGTTGGACAGAAACTAGCACAGATACGCAGTATTTT.

This chain links TRBV9 with TRBJ1-3; 11 nucleotides agree with TRBD1. There are 17 residues in the CDR3. Germline assignment: CDR1 SGDLS and CDR2 YYNGEE. Losses at the gene ends were 3 bases for V and 4 bases for J; bases not matched to a gene: 9. For the CDR3, the DNA is TGTGCCAGCAGCGCCCTGGGACAGGGGGGACTAGGAAACACCATATATTTT. This sequence encodes CASSALGQGGLGNTIYF.

The V gene is TRBV4-1, the J gene TRBJ2-1, with D perhaps matching TRBD2 (6 bases). The germline gives CDR1 MGHRA, CDR2 YSYEKL. The CDR3 is 18 residues long. V lost 0 bases and J lost 8, with 23 bases in between. The CDR3 loop reads CASSQDVSGTSSSDEQFF. Here the CDR3 DNA reads TGCGCCAGCAGCCAAGATGTGTCAGGAACTAGCAGTTCGGATGAGCAGTTCTTC.

The rearrangement joins TRBV27 to TRBJ2-3, with 7 bases matching TRBD2. The junction had 12 bases not matched to a gene; V was cut back by 4 bases and J by 2 bases. The CDR3 extends over 17 amino acids. Germline V gives CDR1 MNHEY, CDR2 SMNVEV (reference sequence). The CDR3 protein is CASSYDQRGYFTDTQYF. DNA of the CDR3: TGTGCCAGCAGTTATGACCAGCGGGGATACTTCACAGATACGCAGTATTTT.

The CDR3 region is CASSSPGSWRGYEQYF. In DNA form, the CDR3 reads TGTGCCAGCAGCTCGCCGGGATCCTGGAGGGGCTACGAGCAGTACTTC. V and J are TRBV11-2 and TRBJ2-7, with D possibly matching TRBD2 (6 bases). CDR1 SGHAT and CDR2 FQNNGV come from the germline V gene. V was pared by 4 bases and J by 3 bases, with 19 bases between. The CDR3 sequence is 16 residues long.

The chain couples TRBV7-3 to TRBJ1-2; D is undetermined. This CDR3 contains 18 residues. V was clipped by 5 bases and J by 4 bases, with 26 bases between them. Germline CDR1 and CDR2: SGHTA and FQGTGA. As DNA, the CDR3 is TGTGCCAGCAGCCCCAAGAAGAAAACCGCAGAAACGGGCTATGGCTACACCTTC. Protein: CASSPKKKTAETGYGYTF.

This clone was recorded once. The V call is TRBV7-9, the J call TRBJ1-2, with D perhaps matching TRBD1 (6 bases). Germline CDR1 and CDR2: SEHNR and FQNEAQ (reference sequence). The CDR3 runs to 14 residues. V was cut by 5 bases and J by 3 bases, with 13 bases left in between. CDR3 protein: CASSLQGFHYGYTF. The DNA of the CDR3 is TGTGCCAGCAGCCTACAGGGCTTTCACTATGGCTACACCTTC.

This chain connects TRBV7-9 to TRBJ2-7, with TRBD2 as a possible D gene (6 bases). The CDR3 loop spans 14 amino acids. Germline CDR1 SEHNR, CDR2 FQNEAQ (reference sequence). Trimming took 5 bases from V and 4 from J, leaving 15 bases between them. CDR3 protein: CASSVTTGGYEQYF. CDR3 sequence (DNA): TGTGCCAGCAGCGTGACGACTGGGGGGTACGAGCAGTACTTC.

This chain joins TRBV4-3 and TRBJ2-5, with D possibly matching TRBD2 (5 bases). The CDR3 runs to 16 residues. V was shortened by 0 bases and J by 5 bases, with 16 bases between the two germline ends. In germline, CDR1 is LGHNA, CDR2 YSLEER. DNA of the CDR3: TGCGCCAGCAGCCAAGATGGTTCGGAGGAGCGGGAGACCCAGTACTTC. Its translation: CASSQDGSEERETQYF.

Points on this clone: At one of its ends the junction is not consistent with the germline gene, which may arise from a read error. The chain recombines TRBV5-1 with TRBJ2-5, with unresolved D. The CDR3 is 14 residues long. Looked up from germline, CDR1 is SGHRS and CDR2 is YFSETQ. In nucleotides, the CDR3 is TGCGCCAGCAGCTTGGGGGCGTACCAGGAGACCCAGTACTTC. Protein: CASSLGAYQETQYF. Complete variable domain (other parts from reference TRBV5-1 and TRBJ2-5): KAGVTQTPRYLIKTRGQQVTLSCSPISGHRSVSWYQQTPGQGLQFLFEYFSETQRNKGNFPGRFSGRQFSNSRSEMNVSTLELGDSALYLCASSLGAYQETQYFGPGTRLLVL.

The chain links TRBV6-5 to TRBJ1-1; D unclear. CDR1 and CDR2 from the germline V gene are MNHEY and SVGAGI. The germline V and J ends were trimmed by 7 bases and 6 bases, with 15 bases remaining between them. CDR3 length equals 13 residues. DNA for the CDR3: TGTGCCAGCAACCCGGGGAGGGAGGCTGAAGCTTTCTTT. Its protein product is CASNPGREAEAFF.

The V call is TRBV5-4, the J call TRBJ2-7; D call uncertain. Germline V gene lookup returns CDR1 SGHNT and CDR2 YYREEE (reference sequence). CDR3 length: 14 amino acids. Trimming left V 2 bases short and J 0 bases short, with 9 bases between. The chain's CDR3 is CASSLKTSSYEQYF. CDR3 nucleotides: TGTGCCAGCAGCTTAAAAACCAGCTCCTACGAGCAGTACTTC. Supplemented by reference TRBV5-4 and TRBJ2-7, the full variable domain reads ETGVTQSPTHLIKTRGQQVTLRCSSQSGHNTVSWYQQALGQGPQFIFQYYREEENGRGNFPPRFSGLQFPNYSSELNVNALELDDSALYLCASSLKTSSYEQYFGPGTRLTVT.

This chain uses TRBV7-2 with TRBJ1-2; D may be TRBD1 (5 bases). Germline CDR1 SGHTA, CDR2 FQGNSA. Trimming cost V 7 bases and J 3 bases, with 15 bases left between them. There are 14 residues in the CDR3. The CDR3 loop reads CASTPVGGDYGYTF. The CDR3 DNA reads as TGTGCCAGCACCCCTGTCGGGGGGGACTATGGCTACACCTTC.

The CDR3 here is CASSVAPVYGDTQYF. The CDR3 coding sequence is TGTGCCAGCAGCGTAGCTCCGGTCTATGGAGATACGCAGTATTTT. The chain couples TRBV9 to TRBJ2-3; D unclear. Germline V CDR1 and CDR2: SGDLS, YYNGEE. This CDR3 spans 15 amino acids. V lost 0 bases and J 5 bases, leaving 13 bases between the germline ends.

J is TRBJ2-7 and V is TRBV29-1; weak D call: TRBD2 (5 bases). V lost 3 bases to trimming and J lost 2 bases, with 5 bases between them. The CDR3 is made up of 11 amino acids. Germline assignment: CDR1 SQVTM and CDR2 ANQGSEA. For the CDR3, the DNA is TGCAGCGTTGAGAGGGCCTACGAGCAGTACTTC. It is translated as CSVERAYEQYF.

The genes are TRBV3-1 (or the pseudogene TRBV3-2) and TRBJ1-4; D perhaps matches TRBD1 (6 bases). Trimming shortened V by 5 bases and J by 4 bases, and 11 bases separated the two germline ends. This CDR3 spans 14 amino acids. Germline V gene data show CDR1 as LGHDT and CDR2 as YNNKEL (reference sequence). CDR3 DNA sequence: TGTGCCAGCAGCTTGGGGGCGCGTAATGAAAAACTGTTTTTT. Its protein product is CASSLGARNEKLFF.

This chain uses TRBV5-1 with TRBJ2-5; TRBD2 agrees at 11 bases. With V trimmed by 4 bases and J by 4 bases, 12 bases remained unmatched. CDR1 is SGHRS, CDR2 YFSETQ, per germline. The CDR3 loop spans 17 amino acids. CDR3 sequence: CASSPTLAGGTLETQYF. The CDR3 nucleotides read TGCGCCAGCAGCCCGACGCTAGCGGGGGGTACTCTAGAGACCCAGTACTTC.

V and J are TRBV28 and TRBJ2-3; TRBD2 aligns across 8 bases. Losses at the gene ends were 4 bases for V and 1 base for J; bases not matched to a gene: 1. The CDR3 length is 14 residues. Germline lookup yields CDR1 MDHEN and CDR2 SYDVKM. In DNA, the CDR3 is TGTGCCAGCAGTTATAGCGGGGGCACAGATACGCAGTATTTT. Translating gives CASSYSGGTDTQYF.

This clone was seen just once. This chain connects TRBV25-1 to TRBJ1-5; unclear D gene. With 4 bases removed from V and 3 bases from J, the gap between germline ends came to 13 bases. From germline, CDR1 is MGHDK and CDR2 SYGVNS. This CDR3 has 15 residues. The DNA for the CDR3 is TGTGCCAGCAGTGGGAACGCGGGGATCAATCAGCCCCAGCATTTT. As protein: CASSGNAGINQPQHF.

The chain carries TRBV6-2 or TRBV6-3 and TRBJ2-7; a weak D match, TRBD2 (5 bases). Germline CDR1 is MNHEY and CDR2 is SVGEGT. The germline V and J ends were trimmed by 0 bases and 5 bases, with 20 bases remaining between them. There are 17 residues in the CDR3. This CDR3 is CASSYSKVVGRVHEQYF. The CDR3 coding sequence is TGTGCCAGCAGTTACTCGAAGGTTGTCGGGCGGGTGCACGAGCAGTACTTC.

This chain uses TRBV9 with TRBJ2-7; possibly TRBD2 for D (5 bases). V lost 4 bases, J lost 3 bases, and 11 bases lay in between. The CDR3 has 13 residues. Germline loops: CDR1 SGDLS, CDR2 YYNGEE. The CDR3 sequence is CASSPNGVYEQYF. Here the CDR3 DNA reads TGTGCCAGCAGCCCAAACGGGGTCTACGAGCAGTACTTC.

V usage is TRBV28 and J usage is TRBJ1-6; D is possibly TRBD1 (5 bases). V lost 4 bases and J lost 4, with 8 bases in between. This CDR3 has 14 amino acids. Per germline, CDR1 MDHEN and CDR2 SYDVKM. The CDR3 sequence: CASSSGLYNSPLHF. Here the CDR3 DNA reads TGTGCCAGCAGTTCGGGACTGTATAATTCACCCCTCCACTTT. The variable domain in full, with the rest retrieved from reference TRBV28 and TRBJ1-6, is DVKVTQSSRYLVKRTGEKVFLECVQDMDHENMFWYRQDPGLGLRLIYFSYDVKMKEKGDIPEGYSVSREKKERFSLILESASTNQTSMYLCASSSGLYNSPLHFGNGTRLTVT.